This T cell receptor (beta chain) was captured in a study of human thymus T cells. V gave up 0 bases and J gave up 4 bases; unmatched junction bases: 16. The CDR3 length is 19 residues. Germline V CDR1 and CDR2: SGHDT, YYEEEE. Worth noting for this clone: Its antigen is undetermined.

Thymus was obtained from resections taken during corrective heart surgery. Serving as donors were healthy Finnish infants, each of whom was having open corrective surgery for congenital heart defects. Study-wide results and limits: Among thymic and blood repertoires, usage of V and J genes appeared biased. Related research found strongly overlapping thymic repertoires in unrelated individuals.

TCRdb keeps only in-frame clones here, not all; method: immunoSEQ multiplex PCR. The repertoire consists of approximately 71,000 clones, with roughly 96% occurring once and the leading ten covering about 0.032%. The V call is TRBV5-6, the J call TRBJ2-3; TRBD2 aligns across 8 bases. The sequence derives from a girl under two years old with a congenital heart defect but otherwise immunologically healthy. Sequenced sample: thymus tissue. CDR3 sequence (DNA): TGTGCCAGCAGCTTGGTATTATCCTTCAGACTAGCGAGCGCAGATACGCAGTATTTT. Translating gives CASSLVLSFRLASADTQYF. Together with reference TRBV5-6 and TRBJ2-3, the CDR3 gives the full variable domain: DAGVTQSPTHLIKTRGQQVTLRCSPKSGHDTVSWYQQALGQGPQFIFQYYEEEERQRGNFPDRFSGHQFPNYSSELNVNALLLGDSALYLCASSLVLSFRLASADTQYFGPGTRLTVL.